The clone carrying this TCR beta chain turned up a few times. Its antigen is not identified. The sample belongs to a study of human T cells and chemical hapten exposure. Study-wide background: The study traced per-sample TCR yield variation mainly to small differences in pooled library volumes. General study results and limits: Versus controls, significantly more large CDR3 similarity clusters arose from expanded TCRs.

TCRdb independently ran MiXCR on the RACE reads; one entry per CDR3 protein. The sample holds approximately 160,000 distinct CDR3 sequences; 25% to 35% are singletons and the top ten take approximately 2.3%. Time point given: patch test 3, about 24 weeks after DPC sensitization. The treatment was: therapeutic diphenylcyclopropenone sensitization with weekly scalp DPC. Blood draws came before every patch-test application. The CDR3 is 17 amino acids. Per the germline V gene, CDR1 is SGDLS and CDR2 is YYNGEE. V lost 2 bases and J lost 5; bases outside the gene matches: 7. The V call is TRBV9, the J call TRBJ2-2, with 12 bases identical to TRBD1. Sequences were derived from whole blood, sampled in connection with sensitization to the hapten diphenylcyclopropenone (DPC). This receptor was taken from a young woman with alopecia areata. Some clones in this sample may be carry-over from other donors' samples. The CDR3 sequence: CASSVGQGAGDTGELFF. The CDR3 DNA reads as TGTGCCAGCAGCGTGGGACAGGGGGCTGGGGATACCGGGGAGCTGTTTTTT. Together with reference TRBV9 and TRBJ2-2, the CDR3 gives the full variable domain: DSGVTQTPKHLITATGQRVTLRCSPRSGDLSVYWYQQSLDQGLQFLIQYYNGEERAKGNILERFSAQQFPDLHSELNLSSLELGDSALYFCASSVGQGAGDTGELFFGEGSRLTVL.